This T cell receptor (beta chain) comes out of a study of blood T cell repertoires in COVID-19 (dated by TCRdb to the early 2020s). As for the study more broadly: The collaborator samples originated in the United States, Italy and Spain and spanned the acute and convalescent phases of COVID-19. Where available, HLA class I and class II types were taken from metadata supplied by the sample provider and were not determined by assay-based typing. The dataset comprised deeply sampled blood TCRbeta repertoires from subjects exposed to, actively infected with, or recovered from COVID-19. Nearly every sample came with metadata listing a de-identified subject ID, COVID-19 status, age in years and sex. The prospective study material was composed of cDNA or gDNA derived from T cells, B-cell-depleted T cells, or PBMCs. Samples were obtained from the ongoing ImmuneRACE study (first 160 participants) and from 1,254 subjects provided by 6 global collaborators. The repertoires were released in a freely available public database meant as a resource for research on the immune response to SARS-CoV-2.

Enrolling through a virtual design, the prospective study's participants ranged in age from roughly 18 to 90 years and lived across more than 20 United States geographic areas. Cohort assignment in the prospective study relied on participant-reported clinical history from a screening survey and a study questionnaire. ImmuneRACE Cohort 3 recovered participants were defined by two consecutive negative NP/OP PCR tests, healthcare professional clearance, or symptom resolution. In the prospective study, mobile phlebotomists collected whole blood, serum and a nasopharyngeal or oropharyngeal swab from each participant. Prospective study participants could optionally give additional blood draws and questionnaires over an approximately 2-month period. Prospective study blood samples were shipped either frozen or at room temperature before DNA extraction. TCRbeta CDR3 regions were amplified from genomic DNA by means of the immunoSEQ Assay, a bias-controlled multiplex PCR. Per the authors' processing: The number of nucleated cells in each sample was estimated by amplification of reference gene primers within the assay. To quantify the absolute abundance of each unique TCRbeta CDR3 rearrangement, sequence reads were collapsed and filtered. For each sample, productive Simpson clonality was calculated as the square root of Simpson's diversity index over productive rearrangements. Drawn from immuneACCESS, this table holds only the in-frame rearrangements with V and J called that TCRdb kept. Clones are partly lost; checked studies trace under half to an unresolved V gene and leave the rest unexplained. V, J and clone size are taken as reported in that table, and D and trimming were inferred from the DNA itself. The sample records 250,000 to 350,000 clones, 90% of which are singletons. Of the sample, around 1.1% is held by the ten largest clones.

On this clone: Its antigen is currently not known. The input lacks base qualities; no much larger clone sits a single base away.

Trimmed from V: 1 base; trimmed from J: 2 bases; junction bases lacking a gene match: 4. CDR1 and CDR2, looked up from the germline V gene (reference sequence), are GTSNPN and SVGIG. From its cysteine to its phenylalanine, the CDR3 spans 15 amino acids. Just the 45-base CDR3 DNA is kept, in frame starting at base 1. Findings and caveats that apply to the study as a whole: The quantity of clinical and demographic metadata differed by source and by participant and was supplied without curation.

The TCR comes from a woman under 40 who had recovered from COVID-19. What was sequenced was PBMCs or T cells enriched from blood (not recorded which). The chain employs TRBV30 and TRBJ1-4, with TRBD1 identical over 7 junction bases. The DNA reads TGTGCCTGGAGTGCTAAGGGGGCTACTAATGAAAAACTGTTTTTT. It encodes CAWSAKGATNEKLFF.